The clone carrying this TCR beta chain was counted between two and nine times. This table comes from immunoSEQ multiplex PCR, and its TCRdb copy is limited to in-frame clones, with some not included. The table includes around 52,000 clones, approximately 82% detected once. This record belongs to a study of blood T cell repertoires in COVID-19. Study overall: T cells, B-cell-depleted T cells, or PBMCs supplied cDNA or gDNA.

There are 13 residues in the CDR3. Trimming removed 7 bases at V and 9 bases at J, with 17 bases between. The sequence came from a human donor in a cohort sampled during active COVID-19. Sequencing was performed on peripheral blood. V usage is TRBV12-3 or TRBV12-4 and J usage is TRBJ2-3; D perhaps matches TRBD2 (6 bases). The CDR3 sequence: CASKPPGVGTQYF. The CDR3 DNA follows: TGTGCCAGCAAACCCCCGGGGGTAGGGACGCAGTATTTT.